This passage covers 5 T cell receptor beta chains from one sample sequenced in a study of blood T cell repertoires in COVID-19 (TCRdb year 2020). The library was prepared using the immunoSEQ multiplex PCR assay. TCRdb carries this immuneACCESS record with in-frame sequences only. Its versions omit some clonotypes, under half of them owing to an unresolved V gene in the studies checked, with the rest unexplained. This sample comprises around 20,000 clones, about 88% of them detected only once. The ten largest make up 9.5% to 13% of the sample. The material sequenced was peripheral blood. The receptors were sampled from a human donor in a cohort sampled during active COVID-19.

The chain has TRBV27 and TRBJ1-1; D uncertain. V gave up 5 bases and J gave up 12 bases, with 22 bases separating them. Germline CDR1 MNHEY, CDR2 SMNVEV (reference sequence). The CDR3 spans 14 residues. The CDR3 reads CASSPRGGSVEPFF. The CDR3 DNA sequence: TGTGCCAGCAGTCCCCGGGGAGGGTCCGTTGAGCCTTTCTTT.

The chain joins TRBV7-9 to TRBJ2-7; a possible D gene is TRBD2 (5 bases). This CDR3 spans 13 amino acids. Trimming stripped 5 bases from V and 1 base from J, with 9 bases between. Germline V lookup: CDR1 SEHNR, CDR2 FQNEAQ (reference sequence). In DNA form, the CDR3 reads TGTGCCAGCAGCCCTAGCCAGTCCTACGAGCAGTACTTC. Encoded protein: CASSPSQSYEQYF.

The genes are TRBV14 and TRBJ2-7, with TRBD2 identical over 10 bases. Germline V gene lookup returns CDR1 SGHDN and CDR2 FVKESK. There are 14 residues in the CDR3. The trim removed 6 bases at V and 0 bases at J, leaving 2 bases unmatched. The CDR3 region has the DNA TGTGCCAGCAGACCTAGCGGGAGCTCCTACGAGCAGTACTTC. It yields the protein CASRPSGSSYEQYF.

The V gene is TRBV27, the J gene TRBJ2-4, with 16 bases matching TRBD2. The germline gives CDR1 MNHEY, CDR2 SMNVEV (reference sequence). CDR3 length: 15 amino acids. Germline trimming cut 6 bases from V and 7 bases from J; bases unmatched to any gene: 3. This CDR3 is CASRGLAGGLNIQYF. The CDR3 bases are TGTGCCAGCAGGGGACTAGCGGGAGGGCTGAACATTCAGTACTTC.

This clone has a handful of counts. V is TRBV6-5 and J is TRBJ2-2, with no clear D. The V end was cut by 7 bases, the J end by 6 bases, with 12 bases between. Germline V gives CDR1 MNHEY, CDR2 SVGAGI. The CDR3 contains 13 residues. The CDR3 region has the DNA TGTGCCAGCACCCCCGAGTCGGCCGGGGAGCTGTTTTTT. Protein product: CASTPESAGELFF.